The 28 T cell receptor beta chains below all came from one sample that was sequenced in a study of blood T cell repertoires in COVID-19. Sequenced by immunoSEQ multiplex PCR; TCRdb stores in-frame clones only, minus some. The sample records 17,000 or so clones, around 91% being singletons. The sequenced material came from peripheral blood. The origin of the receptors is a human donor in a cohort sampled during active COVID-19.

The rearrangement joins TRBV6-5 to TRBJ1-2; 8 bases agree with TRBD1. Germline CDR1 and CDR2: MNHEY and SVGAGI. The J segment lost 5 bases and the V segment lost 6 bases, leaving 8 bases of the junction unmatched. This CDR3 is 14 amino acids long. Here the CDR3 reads CASSSDRARYGYTF. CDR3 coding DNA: TGTGCCAGCAGCTCGGACAGGGCCAGATATGGCTACACCTTC.

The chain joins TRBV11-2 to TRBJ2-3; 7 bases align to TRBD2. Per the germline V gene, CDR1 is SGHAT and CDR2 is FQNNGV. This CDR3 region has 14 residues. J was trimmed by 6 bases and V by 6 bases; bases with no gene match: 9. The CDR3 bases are TGTGCCAGCAGTTGGACTAGTAACATGGATACGCAGTATTTT. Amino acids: CASSWTSNMDTQYF.

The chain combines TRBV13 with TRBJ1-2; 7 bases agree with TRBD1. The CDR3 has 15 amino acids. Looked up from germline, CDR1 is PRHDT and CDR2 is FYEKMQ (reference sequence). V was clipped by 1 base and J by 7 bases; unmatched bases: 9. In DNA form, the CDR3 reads TGTGCCAGCAGCTTAGCTCGGCAGGGGGACAGTGGCTACACCTTC. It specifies CASSLARQGDSGYTF.

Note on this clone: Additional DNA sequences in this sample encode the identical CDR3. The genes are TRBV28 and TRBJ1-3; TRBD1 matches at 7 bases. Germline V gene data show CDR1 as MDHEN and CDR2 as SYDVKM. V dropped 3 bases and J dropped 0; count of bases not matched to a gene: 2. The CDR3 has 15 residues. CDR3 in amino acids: CASSLGTDSGNTIYF. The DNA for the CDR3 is TGTGCCAGCAGTTTGGGGACAGACTCTGGAAACACCATATATTTT. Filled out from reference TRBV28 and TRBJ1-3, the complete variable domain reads DVKVTQSSRYLVKRTGEKVFLECVQDMDHENMFWYRQDPGLGLRLIYFSYDVKMKEKGDIPEGYSVSREKKERFSLILESASTNQTSMYLCASSLGTDSGNTIYFGEGSWLTVV.

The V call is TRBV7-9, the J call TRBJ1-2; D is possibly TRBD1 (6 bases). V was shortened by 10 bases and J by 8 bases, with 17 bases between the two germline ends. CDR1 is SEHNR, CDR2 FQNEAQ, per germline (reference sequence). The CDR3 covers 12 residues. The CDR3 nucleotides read TGTGCCATCAGGGGAGAGGTTAGGGGCTACACCTTC. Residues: CAIRGEVRGYTF.

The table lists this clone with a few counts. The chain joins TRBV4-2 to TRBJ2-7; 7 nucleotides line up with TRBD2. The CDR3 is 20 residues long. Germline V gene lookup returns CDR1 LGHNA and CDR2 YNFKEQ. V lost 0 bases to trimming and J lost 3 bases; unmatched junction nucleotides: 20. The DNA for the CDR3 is TGTGCCAGCAGCCAAGAAACTTTTTGGTCCTCCCAGCGGGGAATCTACGAGCAGTACTTC. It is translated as CASSQETFWSSQRGIYEQYF.

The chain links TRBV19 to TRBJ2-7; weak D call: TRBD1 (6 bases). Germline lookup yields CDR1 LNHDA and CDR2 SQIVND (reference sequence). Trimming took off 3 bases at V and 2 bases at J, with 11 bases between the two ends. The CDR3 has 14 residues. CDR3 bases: TGTGCCAGTAGTATCAGAGGGGGAGCCTACGAGCAGTACTTC. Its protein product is CASSIRGGAYEQYF.

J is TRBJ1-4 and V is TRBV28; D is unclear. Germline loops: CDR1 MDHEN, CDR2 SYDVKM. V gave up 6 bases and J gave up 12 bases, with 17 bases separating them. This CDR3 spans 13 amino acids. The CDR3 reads CASSIGGGLELFF. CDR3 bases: TGTGCCAGCAGCATCGGAGGAGGGTTAGAACTGTTTTTT.

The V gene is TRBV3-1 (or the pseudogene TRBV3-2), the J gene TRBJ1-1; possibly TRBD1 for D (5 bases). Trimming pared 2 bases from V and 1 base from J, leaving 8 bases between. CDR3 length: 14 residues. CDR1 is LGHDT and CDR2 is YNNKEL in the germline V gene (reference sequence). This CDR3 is CASSQSGQNTEAFF. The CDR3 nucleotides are TGTGCCAGCAGCCAATCAGGACAGAACACTGAAGCTTTCTTT.

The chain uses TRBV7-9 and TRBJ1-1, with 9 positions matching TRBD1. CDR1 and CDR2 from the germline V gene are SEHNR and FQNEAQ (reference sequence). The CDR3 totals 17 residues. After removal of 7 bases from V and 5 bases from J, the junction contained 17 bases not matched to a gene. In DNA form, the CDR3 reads TGTGCCAGCACTCAATCGTTCGGGACAGGGATTTCTACTGAAGCTTTCTTT. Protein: CASTQSFGTGISTEAFF.

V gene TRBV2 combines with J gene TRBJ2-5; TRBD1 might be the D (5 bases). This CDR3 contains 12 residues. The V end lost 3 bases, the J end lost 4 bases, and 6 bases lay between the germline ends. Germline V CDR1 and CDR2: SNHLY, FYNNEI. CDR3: CASSETVETQYF. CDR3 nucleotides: TGTGCCAGCAGTGAGACAGTAGAGACCCAGTACTTC.

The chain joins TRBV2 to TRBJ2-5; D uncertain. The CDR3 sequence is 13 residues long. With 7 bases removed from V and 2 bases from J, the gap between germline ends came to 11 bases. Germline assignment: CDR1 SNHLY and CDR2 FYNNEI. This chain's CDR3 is CASKAVSQETQYF. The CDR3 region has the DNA TGTGCCAGCAAGGCGGTGAGTCAAGAGACCCAGTACTTC.

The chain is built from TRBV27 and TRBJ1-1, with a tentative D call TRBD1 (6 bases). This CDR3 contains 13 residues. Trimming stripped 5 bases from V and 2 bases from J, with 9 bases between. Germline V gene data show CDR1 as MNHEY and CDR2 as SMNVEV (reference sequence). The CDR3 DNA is TGTGCCAGCAGTCACAGGGTAAACACTGAAGCTTTCTTT. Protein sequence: CASSHRVNTEAFF.

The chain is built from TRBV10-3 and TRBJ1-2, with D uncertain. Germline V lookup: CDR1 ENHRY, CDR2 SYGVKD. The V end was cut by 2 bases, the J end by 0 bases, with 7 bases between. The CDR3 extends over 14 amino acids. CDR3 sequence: CAISERRSNYGYTF. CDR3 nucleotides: TGTGCCATCAGTGAGCGGCGGTCTAACTATGGCTACACCTTC.

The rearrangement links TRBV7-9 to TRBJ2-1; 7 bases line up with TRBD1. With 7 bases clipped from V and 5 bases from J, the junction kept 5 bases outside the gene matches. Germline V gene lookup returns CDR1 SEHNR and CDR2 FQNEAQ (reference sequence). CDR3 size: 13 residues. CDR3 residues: CASTYRGHNEQFF. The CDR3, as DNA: TGTGCCAGCACCTACAGGGGTCACAATGAGCAGTTCTTC.

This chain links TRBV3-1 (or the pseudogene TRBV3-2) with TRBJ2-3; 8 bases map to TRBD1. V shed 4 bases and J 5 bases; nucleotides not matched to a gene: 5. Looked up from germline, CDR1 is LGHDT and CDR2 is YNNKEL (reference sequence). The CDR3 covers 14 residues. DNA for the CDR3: TGTGCCAGCAGCCCTGGGACAGGCAGAGATACGCAGTATTTT. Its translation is CASSPGTGRDTQYF.

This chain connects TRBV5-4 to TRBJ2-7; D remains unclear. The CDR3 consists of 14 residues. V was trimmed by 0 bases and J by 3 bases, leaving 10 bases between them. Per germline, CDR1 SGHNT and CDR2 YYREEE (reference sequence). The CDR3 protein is CASSLGAGNYEQYF. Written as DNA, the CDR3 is TGTGCCAGCAGCTTGGGGGCAGGAAACTACGAGCAGTACTTC.

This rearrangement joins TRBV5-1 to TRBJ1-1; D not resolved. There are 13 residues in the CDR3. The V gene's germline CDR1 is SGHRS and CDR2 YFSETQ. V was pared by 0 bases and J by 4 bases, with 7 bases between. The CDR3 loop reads CASSLVGSTEAFF. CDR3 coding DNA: TGCGCCAGCAGCTTGGTTGGCAGCACTGAAGCTTTCTTT.

The CDR3 coding sequence is TGTGCCAGCAGCCAGGAGGGGGGGCGCGGCGGGGAGCTGTTTTTT. This encodes CASSQEGGRGGELFF. The V and J genes are TRBV6-5 and TRBJ2-2; possible D gene TRBD2, 7 bases. Germline CDR1 and CDR2: MNHEY and SVGAGI. The CDR3 is 15 amino acids. The ends were cut back, 6 bases at V and 7 bases at J, with 18 bases in the middle.

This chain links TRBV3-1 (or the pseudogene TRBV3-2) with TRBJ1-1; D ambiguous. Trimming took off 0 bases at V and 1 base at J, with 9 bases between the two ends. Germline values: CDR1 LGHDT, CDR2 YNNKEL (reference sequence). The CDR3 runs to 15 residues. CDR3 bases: TGTGCCAGCAGCCAAGAGGGGAGCGGGAACACTGAAGCTTTCTTT. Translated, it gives CASSQEGSGNTEAFF.

This CDR3 reads CASSPGHYNEQFF. The DNA for the CDR3 is TGTGCCAGCAGCCCTGGGCATTACAATGAGCAGTTCTTC. The chain recombines TRBV7-8 with TRBJ2-1; D is unresolved. V was clipped by 5 bases and J by 4 bases, with 9 bases between them. CDR1 and CDR2 from the germline V gene are SGHVS and FQNEAQ. The CDR3 is made up of 13 amino acids.

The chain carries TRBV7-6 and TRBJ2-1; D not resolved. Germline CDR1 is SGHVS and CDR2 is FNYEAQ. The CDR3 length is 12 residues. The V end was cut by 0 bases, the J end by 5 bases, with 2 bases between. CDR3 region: CASSLADNEQFF. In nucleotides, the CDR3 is TGTGCCAGCAGCTTAGCCGACAATGAGCAGTTCTTC.

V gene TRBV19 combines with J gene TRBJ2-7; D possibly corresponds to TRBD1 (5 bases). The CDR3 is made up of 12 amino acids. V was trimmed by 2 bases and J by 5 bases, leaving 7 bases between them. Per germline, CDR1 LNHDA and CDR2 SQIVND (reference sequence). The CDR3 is CASSITGNEQYF. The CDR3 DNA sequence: TGTGCCAGTAGTATAACAGGAAACGAGCAGTACTTC.

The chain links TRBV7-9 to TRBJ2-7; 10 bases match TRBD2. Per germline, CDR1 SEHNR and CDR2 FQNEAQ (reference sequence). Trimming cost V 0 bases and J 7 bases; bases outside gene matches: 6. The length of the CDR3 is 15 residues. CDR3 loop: CASSLASGGPGEQYF. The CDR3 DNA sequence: TGTGCCAGCAGCTTAGCTAGCGGGGGGCCGGGGGAGCAGTACTTC.

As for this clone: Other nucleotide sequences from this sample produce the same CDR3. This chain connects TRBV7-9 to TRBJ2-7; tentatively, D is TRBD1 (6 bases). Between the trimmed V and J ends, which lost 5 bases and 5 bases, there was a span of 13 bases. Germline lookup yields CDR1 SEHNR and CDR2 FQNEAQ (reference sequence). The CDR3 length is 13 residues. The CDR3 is CASSRKQGNEQYF. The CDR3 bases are TGTGCCAGCAGCCGAAAACAGGGTAACGAGCAGTACTTC.

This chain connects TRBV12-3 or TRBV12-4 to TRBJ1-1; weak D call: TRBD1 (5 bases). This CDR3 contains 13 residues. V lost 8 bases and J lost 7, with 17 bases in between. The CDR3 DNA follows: TGTGCCAGCGTCCCAGGAGGGGCGCTTGAAGCTTTCTTT. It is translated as CASVPGGALEAFF.

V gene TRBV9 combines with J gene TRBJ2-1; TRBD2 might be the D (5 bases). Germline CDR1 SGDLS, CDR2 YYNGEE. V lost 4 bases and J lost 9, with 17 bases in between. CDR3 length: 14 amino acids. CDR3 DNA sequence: TGTGCCAGCAGCACGACTACCCAATGGGTTGAGCAGTTCTTC. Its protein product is CASSTTTQWVEQFF.

The DNA for the CDR3 is TGTGCCAGCTCTGGCGCGGGCCTGAACACTGAAGCTTTCTTT. Amino acid sequence: CASSGAGLNTEAFF. V and J are TRBV5-6 and TRBJ1-1; D is undetermined. This CDR3 comprises 14 residues. Trimming took off 7 bases at V and 0 bases at J, with 13 bases between the two ends. The germline V gene has CDR1 SGHDT and CDR2 YYEEEE.